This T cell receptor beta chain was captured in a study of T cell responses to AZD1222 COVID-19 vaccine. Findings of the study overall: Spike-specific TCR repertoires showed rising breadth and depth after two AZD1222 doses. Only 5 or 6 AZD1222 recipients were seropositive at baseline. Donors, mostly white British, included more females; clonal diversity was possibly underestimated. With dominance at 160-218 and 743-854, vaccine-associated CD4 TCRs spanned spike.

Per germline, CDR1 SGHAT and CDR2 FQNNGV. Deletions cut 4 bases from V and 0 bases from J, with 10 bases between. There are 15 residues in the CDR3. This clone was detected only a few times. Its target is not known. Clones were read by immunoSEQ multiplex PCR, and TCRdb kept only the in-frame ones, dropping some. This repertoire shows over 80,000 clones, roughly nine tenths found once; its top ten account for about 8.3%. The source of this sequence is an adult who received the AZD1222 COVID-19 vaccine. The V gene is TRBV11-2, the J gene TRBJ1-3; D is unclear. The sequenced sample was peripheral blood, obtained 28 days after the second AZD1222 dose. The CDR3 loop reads CASSSRPFSGNTIYF. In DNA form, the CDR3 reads TGTGCCAGCAGCTCCCGACCCTTCTCTGGAAACACCATATATTTT.